The following is a TCR beta chain sequence with its context. The antigen is not known. Healthy donors had no documented immune events, such as infections, while sampled. The data stem from a study of identifying expanded T cells in peripheral blood. General study points: Over about two and four weeks, about 15 and 19 clones changed, versus 1.2 between replicates.

Sequencing was performed with immunoSEQ multiplex PCR; in TCRdb, only in-frame clones are kept and a portion is missing. The sample lists approximately 58,000 clones, roughly 87% occurring once. The sequence derives from a person between 18 and 75 years old in good health. The sample consisted of blood.

The CDR3, as DNA: TGTGCCAGCAGACTGGGACGAGAGTACCAAGAGACCCAGTACTTC. It specifies CASRLGREYQETQYF. The chain combines TRBV28 with TRBJ2-5, with D perhaps assigned TRBD1 or TRBD2 (5 bases each). The CDR3 totals 15 residues. CDR1 is MDHEN, CDR2 SYDVKM, per germline. V was pared by 6 bases and J by 0 bases, with 14 bases between.